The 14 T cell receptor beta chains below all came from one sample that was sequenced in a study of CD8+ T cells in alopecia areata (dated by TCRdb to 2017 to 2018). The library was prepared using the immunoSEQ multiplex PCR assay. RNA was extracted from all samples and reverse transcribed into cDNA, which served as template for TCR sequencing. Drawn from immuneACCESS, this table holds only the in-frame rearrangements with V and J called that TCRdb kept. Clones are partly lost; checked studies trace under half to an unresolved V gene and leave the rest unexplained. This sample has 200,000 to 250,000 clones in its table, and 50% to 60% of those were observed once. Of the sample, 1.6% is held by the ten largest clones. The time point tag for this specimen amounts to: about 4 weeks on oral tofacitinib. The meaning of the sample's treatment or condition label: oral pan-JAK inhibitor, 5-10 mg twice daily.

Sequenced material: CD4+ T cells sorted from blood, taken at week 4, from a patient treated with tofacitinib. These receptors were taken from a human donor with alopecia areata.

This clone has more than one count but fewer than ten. The CDR3 region is CSARQSSSGGGYTF. CDR3 coding DNA: TGCAGCGCCCGACAGTCCTCCTCGGGTGGTGGCTACACCTTC. The V and J genes are TRBV29-1 and TRBJ1-2; TRBD1 is a possible D gene (5 bases). V was shortened by 7 bases and J by 7 bases, with 22 bases between the two germline ends. The CDR3 length is 14 residues. Germline CDR1 is SQVTM and CDR2 is ANQGSEA.

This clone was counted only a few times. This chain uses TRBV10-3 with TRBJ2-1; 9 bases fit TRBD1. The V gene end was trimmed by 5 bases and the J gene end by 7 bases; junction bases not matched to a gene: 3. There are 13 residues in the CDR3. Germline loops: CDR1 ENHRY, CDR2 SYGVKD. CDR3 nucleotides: TGTGCCATCAGTAGCGGGACAGGGAATGAGCAGTTCTTC. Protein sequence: CAISSGTGNEQFF.

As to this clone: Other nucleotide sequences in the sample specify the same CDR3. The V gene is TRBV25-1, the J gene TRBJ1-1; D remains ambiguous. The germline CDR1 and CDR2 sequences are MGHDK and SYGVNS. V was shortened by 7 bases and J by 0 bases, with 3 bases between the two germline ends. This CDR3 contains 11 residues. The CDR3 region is CASTLNTEAFF. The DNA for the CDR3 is TGTGCCAGCACCCTGAACACTGAAGCTTTCTTT.

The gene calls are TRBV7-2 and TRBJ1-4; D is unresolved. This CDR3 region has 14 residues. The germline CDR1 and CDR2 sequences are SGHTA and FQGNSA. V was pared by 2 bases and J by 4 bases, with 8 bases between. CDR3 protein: CASSLRRVNEKLFF. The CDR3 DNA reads TGTGCCAGCAGCTTAAGGCGGGTTAATGAAAAACTGTTTTTT.

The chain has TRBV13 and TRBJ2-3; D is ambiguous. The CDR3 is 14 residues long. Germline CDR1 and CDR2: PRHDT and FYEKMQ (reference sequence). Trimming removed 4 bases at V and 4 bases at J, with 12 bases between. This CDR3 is CASSYRPGPDTQYF. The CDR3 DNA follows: TGTGCCAGCAGCTACCGGCCCGGCCCAGATACGCAGTATTTT.

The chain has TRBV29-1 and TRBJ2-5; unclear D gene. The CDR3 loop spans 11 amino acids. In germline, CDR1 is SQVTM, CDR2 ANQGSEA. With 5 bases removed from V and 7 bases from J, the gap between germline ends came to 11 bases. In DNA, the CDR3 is TGCAGCGTTATAAAAGGTGGGACCCAGTACTTC. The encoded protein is CSVIKGGTQYF.

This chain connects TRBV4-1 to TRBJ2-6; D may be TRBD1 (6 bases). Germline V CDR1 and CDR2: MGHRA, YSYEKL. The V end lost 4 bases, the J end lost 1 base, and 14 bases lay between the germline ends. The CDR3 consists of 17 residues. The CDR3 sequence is CASSPLAGESGANVLTF. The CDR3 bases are TGCGCCAGCAGCCCCCTGGCAGGGGAATCTGGGGCCAACGTCCTGACTTTC.

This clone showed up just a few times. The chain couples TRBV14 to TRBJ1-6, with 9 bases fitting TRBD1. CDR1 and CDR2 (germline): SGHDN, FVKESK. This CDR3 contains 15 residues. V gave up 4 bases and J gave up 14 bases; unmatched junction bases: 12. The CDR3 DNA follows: TGTGCCAGCAGCCCCGCCCGGACAGGGGAAACAGCCCTCCACTTT. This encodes CASSPARTGETALHF.

In DNA form, the CDR3 reads TGCAGCGTGCGTCTGGGACAGGGCTGGGGTGATACCTACGAGCAGTACTTC. Its translation is CSVRLGQGWGDTYEQYF. The chain uses TRBV29-1 and TRBJ2-7, with 9 bases matching TRBD1. Germline-derived CDR1 and CDR2 are SQVTM and ANQGSEA. The CDR3 is 17 amino acids. V was pared by 6 bases and J by 2 bases, with 17 bases of the junction left unmatched.

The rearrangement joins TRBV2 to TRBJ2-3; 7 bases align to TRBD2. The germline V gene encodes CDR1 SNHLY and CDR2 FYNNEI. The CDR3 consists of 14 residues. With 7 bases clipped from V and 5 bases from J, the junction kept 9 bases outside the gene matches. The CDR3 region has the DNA TGTGCCAGCAAACCTAGCGGTAGTAGAGATACGCAGTATTTT. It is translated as CASKPSGSRDTQYF.

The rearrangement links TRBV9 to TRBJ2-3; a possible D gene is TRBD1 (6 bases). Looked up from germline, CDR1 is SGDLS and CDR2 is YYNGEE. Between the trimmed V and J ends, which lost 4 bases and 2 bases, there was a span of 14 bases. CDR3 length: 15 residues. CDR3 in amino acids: CASSPAQGITDTQYF. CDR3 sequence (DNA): TGTGCCAGCAGCCCGGCACAGGGTATCACAGATACGCAGTATTTT. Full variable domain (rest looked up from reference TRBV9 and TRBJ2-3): DSGVTQTPKHLITATGQRVTLRCSPRSGDLSVYWYQQSLDQGLQFLIQYYNGEERAKGNILERFSAQQFPDLHSELNLSSLELGDSALYFCASSPAQGITDTQYFGPGTRLTVL.

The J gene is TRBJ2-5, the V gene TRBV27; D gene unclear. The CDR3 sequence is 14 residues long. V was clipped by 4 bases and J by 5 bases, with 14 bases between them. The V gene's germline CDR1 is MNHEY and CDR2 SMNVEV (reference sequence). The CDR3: CASSSAGVLETQYF. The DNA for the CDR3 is TGTGCCAGCAGTTCAGCTGGGGTTCTCGAGACCCAGTACTTC.

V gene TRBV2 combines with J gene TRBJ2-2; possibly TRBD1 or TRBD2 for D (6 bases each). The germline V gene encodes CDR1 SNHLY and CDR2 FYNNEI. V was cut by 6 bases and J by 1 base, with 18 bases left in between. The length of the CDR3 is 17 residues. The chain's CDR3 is CASSAVRGPMNTGELFF. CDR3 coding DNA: TGTGCCAGCAGCGCCGTTCGGGGGCCCATGAACACCGGGGAGCTGTTTTTT.

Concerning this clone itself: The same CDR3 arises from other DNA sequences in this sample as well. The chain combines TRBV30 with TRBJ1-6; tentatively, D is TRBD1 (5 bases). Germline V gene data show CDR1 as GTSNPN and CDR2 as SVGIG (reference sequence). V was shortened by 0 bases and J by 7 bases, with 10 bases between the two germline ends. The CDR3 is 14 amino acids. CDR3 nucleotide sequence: TGTGCCTGGAGTGTACCAGGGTTCAATTCACCCCTCCACTTT. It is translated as CAWSVPGFNSPLHF.